One sample yielded the 15 T cell receptor beta chains listed below, sequenced in a study of CD8+ T cells in alopecia areata. TCR sequencing used cDNA made by reverse transcription of extracted RNA. The assay was immunoSEQ multiplex PCR, and TCRdb's table has in-frame clones only and misses some. Of about 64,000 clones in the sample, roughly 46% are singletons; the top ten hold roughly 50%. Sequences were obtained from NKG2D-low CD8+ T cells sorted from blood. The source is a human donor with alopecia areata.

This clone showed up just a few times. This chain links TRBV7-9 with TRBJ2-5; D not resolved. V dropped 4 bases and J dropped 5 bases, with 5 bases sitting between them. The CDR3 runs to 11 residues. Germline V CDR1 and CDR2: SEHNR, FQNEAQ (reference sequence). The CDR3 loop is CASSSLETQYF. CDR3 nucleotides: TGTGCCAGCAGCTCTCTTGAGACCCAGTACTTC.

The rearrangement uses TRBV4-2 and TRBJ2-7; possible D gene TRBD2, 5 bases. Trimming stripped 3 bases from V and 6 bases from J, with 12 bases between. The CDR3 is 13 residues long. CDR1 is LGHNA and CDR2 is YNFKEQ in the germline V gene. This CDR3 is CASSQTLGGEQYF. Here the CDR3 DNA reads TGTGCCAGCAGCCAGACCCTCGGAGGCGAGCAGTACTTC.

The chain employs TRBV9 and TRBJ2-1, with D perhaps TRBD1 or TRBD2 (6 bases each). The CDR3 has 15 residues. With 0 bases removed from V and 6 bases from J, the gap between germline ends came to 13 bases. The germline V gene has CDR1 SGDLS and CDR2 YYNGEE. CDR3 sequence (DNA): TGTGCCAGCAGCGTAGGAACGGGGGCTGGCAATGAGCAGTTCTTC. This encodes CASSVGTGAGNEQFF.

J is TRBJ2-7 and V is TRBV29-1; 7 bases match TRBD2. CDR3 length: 13 residues. The V gene's germline CDR1 is SQVTM and CDR2 ANQGSEA. The V gene end was trimmed by 7 bases and the J gene end by 3 bases; junction bases not matched to a gene: 9. CDR3 coding DNA: TGCAGCGCCGCGGCGGGAGTTAGCTACGAGCAGTACTTC. This translates into CSAAAGVSYEQYF.

This clone was picked up a small number of times. The chain links TRBV4-1 to TRBJ2-1; a weak D match, TRBD1 (5 bases). This CDR3 is 16 amino acids long. CDR1 is MGHRA and CDR2 is YSYEKL in the germline V gene. V dropped 4 bases and J dropped 2 bases, with 15 bases sitting between them. The CDR3 reads CASSLRGQGAYNEQFF. CDR3 bases: TGCGCCAGCAGCCTGAGAGGTCAGGGTGCCTACAATGAGCAGTTCTTC.

The CDR3 DNA reads TGTGCCAGCAGCTTGTTCCCCCGGGAGCAGTACTTC. It specifies CASSLFPREQYF. The chain has TRBV5-6 and TRBJ2-7; D gene uncertain. The CDR3 loop spans 12 amino acids. Trimming took off 1 base at V and 7 bases at J, with 9 bases between the two ends. CDR1 SGHDT and CDR2 YYEEEE come from the germline V gene.

This clone was seen only a few times. The chain employs TRBV7-9 and TRBJ2-1; D is uncertain. V was clipped by 2 bases and J by 10 bases, with 12 bases between them. This CDR3 region has 13 residues. CDR1 and CDR2 from the germline V gene are SEHNR and FQNEAQ (reference sequence). In DNA, the CDR3 is TGTGCCAGCAGCTTAAGTGGAGAGAACGAGCAGTTCTTC. It codes for CASSLSGENEQFF. Full variable domain (rest looked up from reference TRBV7-9 and TRBJ2-1): DTGVSQNPRHKITKRGQNVTFRCDPISEHNRLYWYRQTLGQGPEFLTYFQNEAQLEKSRLLSDRFSAERPKGSFSTLEIQRTEQGDSAMYLCASSLSGENEQFFGPGTRLTVL.

The J gene is TRBJ1-2, the V gene TRBV7-9; D is ambiguous. The germline V gene encodes CDR1 SEHNR and CDR2 FQNEAQ (reference sequence). With 1 base removed from V and 5 bases from J, the gap between germline ends came to 8 bases. The CDR3 loop spans 13 amino acids. As DNA, the CDR3 is TGTGCCAGCAGCTTAGAATCAGGTTATGGCTACACCTTC. Encoded protein: CASSLESGYGYTF.

This chain uses TRBV7-9 with TRBJ1-4, with 7 bases identical to TRBD1. Germline V gives CDR1 SEHNR, CDR2 FQNEAQ (reference sequence). CDR3 length: 14 amino acids. The junction had 8 bases not matched to a gene; V was cut back by 5 bases and J by 8 bases. The CDR3 spells CASSPTGVQEKLFF. The CDR3 nucleotides are TGTGCCAGCAGCCCAACAGGGGTGCAGGAAAAACTGTTTTTT.

In this sample, this clone turned up a few times. The chain links TRBV29-1 to TRBJ2-7; the match to TRBD2 covers 8 bases. This CDR3 is 14 amino acids long. Per germline, CDR1 SQVTM and CDR2 ANQGSEA. Trimming at V came to 6 bases and at J to 2 bases, leaving 9 bases not matched to a gene. The DNA of the CDR3 is TGCAGCGTCGGATCGGGGGGGGTGCCCTACGAGCAGTACTTC. This sequence encodes CSVGSGGVPYEQYF.

This clone was detected only a few times. V and J are TRBV14 and TRBJ2-3; no clear D. The CDR3 extends over 15 amino acids. The V gene lost 4 bases and the J gene lost 2 bases, with 13 bases spanning the gap. Germline CDR1 and CDR2: SGHDN and FVKESK. CDR3: CASSPTQWITDTQYF. In DNA, the CDR3 is TGTGCCAGCAGCCCCACCCAGTGGATCACAGATACGCAGTATTTT.

The rearrangement links TRBV19 to TRBJ2-7; 8 bases agree with TRBD1. Germline V CDR1 and CDR2: LNHDA, SQIVND (reference sequence). The CDR3 runs 13 residues. Trimming at V came to 5 bases and at J to 11 bases, leaving 11 bases not matched to a gene. The CDR3 is CASSPRQGLIEYF. DNA of the CDR3: TGTGCCAGTAGTCCGCGACAGGGGCTTATCGAGTACTTC.

This chain joins TRBV28 and TRBJ2-4, with D possibly TRBD1 on 6 matching bases. Trimming shortened V by 3 bases and J by 11 bases, and 8 bases separated the two germline ends. The germline V gene has CDR1 MDHEN and CDR2 SYDVKM. The CDR3 spans 11 residues. The CDR3 sequence is CASSLGALQYF. The CDR3 DNA follows: TGTGCCAGCAGTTTGGGGGCCCTTCAGTACTTC.

Comments on this clone: Other DNA sequences from this sample encode an identical CDR3 as well. The chain couples TRBV5-1 to TRBJ2-1; no reliable D call. The germline V gene encodes CDR1 SGHRS and CDR2 YFSETQ. V lost 4 bases to trimming and J lost 1 base, with 6 bases between them. The CDR3 extends over 13 amino acids. This CDR3 reads CASSPGSYNEQFF. CDR3 sequence (DNA): TGCGCCAGCAGCCCCGGGTCCTACAATGAGCAGTTCTTC.

The rearrangement joins TRBV27 to TRBJ2-5, with D possibly TRBD1 on 6 matching bases. The V gene lost 6 bases and the J gene lost 3 bases, with 17 bases spanning the gap. The CDR3 is 15 amino acids. Germline CDR1 and CDR2: MNHEY and SMNVEV (reference sequence). The CDR3 sequence is CASSPRQDGEETQYF. In DNA, the CDR3 is TGTGCCAGCAGCCCTCGACAGGACGGTGAAGAGACCCAGTACTTC.